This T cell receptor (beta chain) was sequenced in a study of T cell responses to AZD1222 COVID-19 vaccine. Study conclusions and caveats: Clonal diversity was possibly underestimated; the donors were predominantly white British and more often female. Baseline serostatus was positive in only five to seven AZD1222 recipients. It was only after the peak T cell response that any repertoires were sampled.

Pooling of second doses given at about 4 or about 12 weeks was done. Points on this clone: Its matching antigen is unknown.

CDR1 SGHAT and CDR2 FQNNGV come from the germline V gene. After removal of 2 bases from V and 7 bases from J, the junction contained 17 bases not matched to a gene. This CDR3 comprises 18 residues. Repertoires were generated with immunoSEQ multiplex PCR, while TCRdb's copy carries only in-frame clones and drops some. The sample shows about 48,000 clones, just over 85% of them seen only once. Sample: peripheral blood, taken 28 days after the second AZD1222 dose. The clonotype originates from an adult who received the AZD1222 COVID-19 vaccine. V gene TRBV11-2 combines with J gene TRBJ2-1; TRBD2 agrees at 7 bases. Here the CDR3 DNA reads TGTGCCAGCAGCTTAATGGGGCTGGGCGGGAGAACTATGAATGAGCAGTTCTTC. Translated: CASSLMGLGGRTMNEQFF.